This TCR beta chain was identified during a study of CDR3 diversity in severe acne. MiXCR, run by TCRdb on the PCR reads, gives a single entry per CDR3 protein. The sample yields roughly 100,000 distinct CDR3 sequences, roughly 51% seen once. This clonotype is categorized as medium-sized. The TCR sequence derives from a male donor with acne. Sequencing input: blood.

The CDR3 nucleotides are TGCAGTGCTAGAGGGCACACGCGGGGTAGGAGAGAAGTCGAGCAGTACTTC. Protein sequence: CSARGHTRGRREVEQYF. V usage is TRBV20-1 and J usage is TRBJ2-7; D possibly corresponds to TRBD2 (6 bases). CDR3 size: 17 residues. Trimming left V 1 base short and J 6 bases short, with 25 bases between. Germline CDR1 reads DFQATT; CDR2 reads SNEGSKA (reference sequence).